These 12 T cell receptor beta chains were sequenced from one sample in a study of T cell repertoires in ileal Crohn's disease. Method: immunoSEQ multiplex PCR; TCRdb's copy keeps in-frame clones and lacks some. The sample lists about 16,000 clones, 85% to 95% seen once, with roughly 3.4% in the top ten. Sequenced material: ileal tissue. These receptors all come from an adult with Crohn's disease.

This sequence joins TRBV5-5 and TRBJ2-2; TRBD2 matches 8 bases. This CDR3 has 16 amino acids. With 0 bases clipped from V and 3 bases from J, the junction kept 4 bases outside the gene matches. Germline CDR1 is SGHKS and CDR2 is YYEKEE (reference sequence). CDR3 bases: TGTGCCAGCAGCTTGGCCGGGGGGGCCTACACCGGGGAGCTGTTTTTT. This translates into CASSLAGGAYTGELFF.

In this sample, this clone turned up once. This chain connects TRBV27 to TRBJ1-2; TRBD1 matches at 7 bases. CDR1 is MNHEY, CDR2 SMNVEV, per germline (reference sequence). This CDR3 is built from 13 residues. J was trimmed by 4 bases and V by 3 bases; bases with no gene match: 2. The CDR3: CASSFGQAYGYTF. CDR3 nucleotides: TGTGCCAGCAGTTTCGGACAGGCCTATGGCTACACCTTC.

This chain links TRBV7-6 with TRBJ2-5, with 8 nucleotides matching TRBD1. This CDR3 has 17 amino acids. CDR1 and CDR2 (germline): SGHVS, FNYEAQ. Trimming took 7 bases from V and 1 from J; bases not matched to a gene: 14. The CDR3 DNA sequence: TGTGCCAGCACCGATGATGGACAGGGAAGATTCCAAGAGACCCAGTACTTC. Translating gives CASTDDGQGRFQETQYF.

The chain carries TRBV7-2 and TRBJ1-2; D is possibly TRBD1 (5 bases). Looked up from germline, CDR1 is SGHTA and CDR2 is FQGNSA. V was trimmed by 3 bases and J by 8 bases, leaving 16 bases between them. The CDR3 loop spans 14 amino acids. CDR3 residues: CASSLHGAYYGYTF. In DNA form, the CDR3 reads TGTGCCAGCAGCTTGCATGGGGCCTATTACGGCTACACCTTC.

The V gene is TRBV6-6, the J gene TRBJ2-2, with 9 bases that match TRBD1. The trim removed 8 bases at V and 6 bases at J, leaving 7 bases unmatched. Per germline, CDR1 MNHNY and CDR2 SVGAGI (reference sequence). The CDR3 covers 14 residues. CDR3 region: CASLGQGSAGELFF. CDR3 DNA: TGTGCCAGCTTGGGACAGGGAAGCGCCGGGGAGCTGTTTTTT.

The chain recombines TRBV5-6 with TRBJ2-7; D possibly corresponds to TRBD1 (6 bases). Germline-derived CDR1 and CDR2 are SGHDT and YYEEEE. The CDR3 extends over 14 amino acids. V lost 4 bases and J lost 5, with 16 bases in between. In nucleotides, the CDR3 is TGTGCCAGCAGCCCGGCTGGGGGCGCGGACGAGCAGTACTTC. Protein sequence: CASSPAGGADEQYF.

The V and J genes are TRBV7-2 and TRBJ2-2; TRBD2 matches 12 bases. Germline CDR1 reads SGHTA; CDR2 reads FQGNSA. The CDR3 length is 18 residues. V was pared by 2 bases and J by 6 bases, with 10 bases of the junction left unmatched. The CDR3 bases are TGTGCCAGCAGCTTAAGGCCTAGCGGGGGGGCTATTGCCGGGGAGCTGTTTTTT. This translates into CASSLRPSGGAIAGELFF. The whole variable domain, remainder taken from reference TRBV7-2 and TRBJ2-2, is GAGVSQSPSNKVTEKGKDVELRCDPISGHTALYWYRQSLGQGLEFLIYFQGNSAPDKSGLPSDRFSAERTGGSVSTLTIQRTQQEDSAVYLCASSLRPSGGAIAGELFFGEGSRLTVL.

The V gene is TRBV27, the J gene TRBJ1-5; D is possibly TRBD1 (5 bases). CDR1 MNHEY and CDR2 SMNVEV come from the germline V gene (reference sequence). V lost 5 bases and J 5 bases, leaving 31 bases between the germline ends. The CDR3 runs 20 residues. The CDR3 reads CASSPTPNGIRVQGHQPQHF. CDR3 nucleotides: TGTGCCAGCAGTCCAACTCCCAATGGTATTCGAGTGCAGGGCCATCAGCCCCAGCATTTT.

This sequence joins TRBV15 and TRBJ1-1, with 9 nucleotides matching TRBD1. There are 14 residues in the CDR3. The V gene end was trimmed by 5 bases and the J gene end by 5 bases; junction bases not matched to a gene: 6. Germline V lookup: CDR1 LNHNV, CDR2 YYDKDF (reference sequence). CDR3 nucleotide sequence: TGTGCCACCAGCCGGGGACAGGGTGTGACTGAAGCTTTCTTT. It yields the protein CATSRGQGVTEAFF.

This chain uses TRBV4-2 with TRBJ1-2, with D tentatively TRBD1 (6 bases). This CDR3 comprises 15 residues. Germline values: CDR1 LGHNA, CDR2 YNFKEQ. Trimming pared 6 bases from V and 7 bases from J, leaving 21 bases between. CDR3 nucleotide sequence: TGTGCCAGCAGTCCAAGTCCCAGGGGTGACCGTGGCTACACCTTC. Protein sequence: CASSPSPRGDRGYTF.

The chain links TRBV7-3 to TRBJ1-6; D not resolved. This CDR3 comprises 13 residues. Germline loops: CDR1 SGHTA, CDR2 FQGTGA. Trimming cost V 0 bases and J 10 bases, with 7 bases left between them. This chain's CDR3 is CASSLTPGSPLHF. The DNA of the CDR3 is TGTGCCAGCAGCTTAACGCCGGGGTCACCCCTCCACTTT.

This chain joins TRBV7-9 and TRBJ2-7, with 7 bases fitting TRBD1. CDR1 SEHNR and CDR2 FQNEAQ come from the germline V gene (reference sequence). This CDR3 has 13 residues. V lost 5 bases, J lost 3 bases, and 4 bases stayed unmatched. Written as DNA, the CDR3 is TGTGCCAGCAGCCGGGACAGTGTCTACGAGCAGTACTTC. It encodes CASSRDSVYEQYF. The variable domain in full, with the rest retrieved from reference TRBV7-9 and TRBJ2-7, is DTGVSQNPRHKITKRGQNVTFRCDPISEHNRLYWYRQTLGQGPEFLTYFQNEAQLEKSRLLSDRFSAERPKGSFSTLEIQRTEQGDSAMYLCASSRDSVYEQYFGPGTRLTVT.